A selection of T cell receptor beta chains follows, all from one sample in a study of Ad26.COV2.S vaccination and SARS-CoV-2 variants. TCRdb keeps only in-frame clones here, not all; method: immunoSEQ multiplex PCR. The top ten clones hold approximately 15% of a sample with roughly 100,000 clones, about three quarters of them seen once. Material: peripheral blood, obtained after recovery from COVID-19. The receptors here all came from a human donor who had recovered from COVID-19. Both conserved end residues are part of each CDR3. Fields, in order: V gene, clone size, D gene, CDR3 length, J gene, CDR3 DNA, CDR3 protein. The D gene is left open where the match is weak. The size of a clone is reported for some rows only, either as once, few or many, or as a class for expanded clones.

v_call: TRBV2; clone_size: .; d_call: .; cdr3_length: 16; j_call: TRBJ1-1; cdr3_nt: TGTGCCAGCAGCACAGGGAGTATCAACTTGAACACTGAAGCTTTCTTT; cdr3_aa: CASSTGSINLNTEAFF
v_call: TRBV3-1/TRBV3-2; clone_size: .; d_call: .; cdr3_length: 15; j_call: TRBJ1-1; cdr3_nt: TGTGCCAGCAGCCAAGATCCGGGTAGGAACACTGAAGCTTTCTTT; cdr3_aa: CASSQDPGRNTEAFF
v_call: TRBV19; clone_size: .; d_call: TRBD1; cdr3_length: 13; j_call: TRBJ1-2; cdr3_nt: TGTGCCAGCCGGGACAGCTACTTCTATGGCTACACCTTC; cdr3_aa: CASRDSYFYGYTF
v_call: TRBV6-6; clone_size: .; d_call: .; cdr3_length: 16; j_call: TRBJ2-3; cdr3_nt: TGTGCCAGCAGTTACTCAGGGGGTTACCCCACAGATACGCAGTATTTT; cdr3_aa: CASSYSGGYPTDTQYF
v_call: TRBV2; clone_size: .; d_call: TRBD1; cdr3_length: 18; j_call: TRBJ2-6; cdr3_nt: TGTGCCAGCAGTGGACAGGGGGCAATCACCTCTGGGGCCAACGTCCTGACTTTC; cdr3_aa: CASSGQGAITSGANVLTF
v_call: TRBV19; clone_size: .; d_call: TRBD1; cdr3_length: 14; j_call: TRBJ1-1; cdr3_nt: TGTGCCAGTAGTATAGGGACAGGGAGTACTGAAGCTTTCTTT; cdr3_aa: CASSIGTGSTEAFF
v_call: TRBV6-2/TRBV6-3; clone_size: few; d_call: .; cdr3_length: 14; j_call: TRBJ1-1; cdr3_nt: TGTGCCAGCAGTTACTCGCGGGGCGAGACTGAAGCTTTCTTT; cdr3_aa: CASSYSRGETEAFF
v_call: TRBV6-1; clone_size: .; d_call: TRBD1; cdr3_length: 14; j_call: TRBJ1-2; cdr3_nt: TGTGCCAGCAGTGAAACGACAGGGGAGAACGGCTACACCTTC; cdr3_aa: CASSETTGENGYTF
v_call: TRBV6-2/TRBV6-3; clone_size: .; d_call: TRBD2; cdr3_length: 16; j_call: TRBJ2-5; cdr3_nt: TGTGCCAGCAGTGCAGGACTAGCGGGGGGTGGAGAGACCCAGTACTTC; cdr3_aa: CASSAGLAGGGETQYF
v_call: TRBV27; clone_size: .; d_call: .; cdr3_length: 15; j_call: TRBJ1-6; cdr3_nt: TGTGCCAGCAGTTTATCTTTCAGGGGTAATTCACCCCTCCACTTT; cdr3_aa: CASSLSFRGNSPLHF
v_call: TRBV19; clone_size: .; d_call: .; cdr3_length: 15; j_call: TRBJ1-1; cdr3_nt: TGTGCCAGTATGAGGGGAGGGATTGGGAACACTGAAGCTTTCTTT; cdr3_aa: CASMRGGIGNTEAFF
v_call: TRBV2; clone_size: .; d_call: .; cdr3_length: 13; j_call: TRBJ1-6; cdr3_nt: TGTGCCAGTAGACAGAGCCTTAATTCACCCCTCCACTTT; cdr3_aa: CASRQSLNSPLHF
v_call: TRBV7-3; clone_size: once; d_call: TRBD2; cdr3_length: 16; j_call: TRBJ2-3; cdr3_nt: TGTGCCAGCAGCCCCCTAGCGGGGGGGTATGAAGATACGCAGTATTTT; cdr3_aa: CASSPLAGGYEDTQYF
v_call: TRBV18; clone_size: .; d_call: .; cdr3_length: 15; j_call: TRBJ1-4; cdr3_nt: TGTGCCAGCTCGGCTACCGGGTCTAACGGGGAAAAACTGTTTTTT; cdr3_aa: CASSATGSNGEKLFF
v_call: TRBV7-2; clone_size: .; d_call: .; cdr3_length: 14; j_call: TRBJ1-3; cdr3_nt: TGTGCCAGCAGCTTAGCGGTCCCCGGAAACACCATATATTTT; cdr3_aa: CASSLAVPGNTIYF
v_call: TRBV6-6; clone_size: .; d_call: .; cdr3_length: 14; j_call: TRBJ1-5; cdr3_nt: TGTGCCACGGCCACCAGGGGCGCGGGGCAGCCCCAGCATTTT; cdr3_aa: CATATRGAGQPQHF
v_call: TRBV6-6; clone_size: .; d_call: .; cdr3_length: 12; j_call: TRBJ1-5; cdr3_nt: TGTGCCAGCACCCAGGGTAATCAGCCCCAGCATTTT; cdr3_aa: CASTQGNQPQHF
v_call: TRBV30; clone_size: few; d_call: .; cdr3_length: 13; j_call: TRBJ1-3; cdr3_nt: TGTGCCTGGAGTGGTAACTCTGGAAACACCATATATTTT; cdr3_aa: CAWSGNSGNTIYF
v_call: TRBV29-1; clone_size: .; d_call: .; cdr3_length: 14; j_call: TRBJ2-7; cdr3_nt: TGCAGCGTTGAACCAGGGGTGGACTCCTACGAGCAGTACTTC; cdr3_aa: CSVEPGVDSYEQYF
v_call: TRBV28; clone_size: .; d_call: .; cdr3_length: 13; j_call: TRBJ2-7; cdr3_nt: TGTGCCAGCAGTGCCGGGTCCACCTACGAGCAGTACTTC; cdr3_aa: CASSAGSTYEQYF
v_call: TRBV28; clone_size: few; d_call: .; cdr3_length: 15; j_call: TRBJ2-1; cdr3_nt: TGTGCCAGCAGTTCCCAGGGGCTACGTAACAATGAGCAGTTCTTC; cdr3_aa: CASSSQGLRNNEQFF
v_call: TRBV9; clone_size: .; d_call: .; cdr3_length: 15; j_call: TRBJ2-5; cdr3_nt: TGTGCCAGCAGCCCCCAGGCCGGGGGCCAAGAGACCCAGTACTTC; cdr3_aa: CASSPQAGGQETQYF
v_call: TRBV7-9; clone_size: few; d_call: .; cdr3_length: 13; j_call: TRBJ1-2; cdr3_nt: TGTGCCAGCAGCTTCGGGGAACAGGGAGGCTACACCTTC; cdr3_aa: CASSFGEQGGYTF
v_call: TRBV14; clone_size: .; d_call: .; cdr3_length: 15; j_call: TRBJ1-1; cdr3_nt: TGTGCCAGCAGCCAAGTGAGCGTTTCTGGCACTGAAGCTTTCTTT; cdr3_aa: CASSQVSVSGTEAFF
v_call: TRBV5-1; clone_size: .; d_call: .; cdr3_length: 15; j_call: TRBJ2-3; cdr3_nt: TGCGCCAGCAGCTTGGGGCGGTTTAGCACAGATACGCAGTATTTT; cdr3_aa: CASSLGRFSTDTQYF
v_call: TRBV6-2/TRBV6-3; clone_size: .; d_call: TRBD2; cdr3_length: 14; j_call: TRBJ2-5; cdr3_nt: TGTGCCAGCAGTTATGGCGGGGGGCCTCAGACCCAGTACTTC; cdr3_aa: CASSYGGGPQTQYF
v_call: TRBV12-3/TRBV12-4; clone_size: .; d_call: .; cdr3_length: 12; j_call: TRBJ2-7; cdr3_nt: TGTGCCAGCAGTTTAGGGCAGGGCGAGCAGTACTTC; cdr3_aa: CASSLGQGEQYF
v_call: TRBV19; clone_size: once; d_call: .; cdr3_length: 14; j_call: TRBJ2-7; cdr3_nt: TGTGCCAGTAGTTCCATCGACAGTGACTACGAGCAGTACTTC; cdr3_aa: CASSSIDSDYEQYF
v_call: TRBV19; clone_size: .; d_call: TRBD2; cdr3_length: 16; j_call: TRBJ2-1; cdr3_nt: TGTGCCAGTAGTATAGAGGGGGGGTACCCCCACAATGAGCAGTTCTTC; cdr3_aa: CASSIEGGYPHNEQFF
v_call: TRBV7-6; clone_size: .; d_call: TRBD2; cdr3_length: 16; j_call: TRBJ2-1; cdr3_nt: TGTGCCAGCAGCTTTCAGACTAGCGGGGCTTCCAATGAGCAGTTCTTC; cdr3_aa: CASSFQTSGASNEQFF
v_call: TRBV9; clone_size: .; d_call: .; cdr3_length: 12; j_call: TRBJ1-1; cdr3_nt: TGTGCCAGCAGCCCCGGTTCTACTGAAGCTTTCTTT; cdr3_aa: CASSPGSTEAFF
v_call: TRBV2; clone_size: few; d_call: .; cdr3_length: 13; j_call: TRBJ2-7; cdr3_nt: TGTGCCAGCGGGAGGGACAGAGCCTACGAGCAGTACTTC; cdr3_aa: CASGRDRAYEQYF
v_call: TRBV7-3; clone_size: .; d_call: .; cdr3_length: 22; j_call: TRBJ2-2; cdr3_nt: TGTGCCAGCACCCCGGAGGGCGGGGGACCTCAGGTGGAGAGGGACAATACCGGGGAGCTGTTTTTT; cdr3_aa: CASTPEGGGPQVERDNTGELFF
v_call: TRBV28; clone_size: .; d_call: TRBD1; cdr3_length: 15; j_call: TRBJ1-6; cdr3_nt: TGTGCCAGCAGTTTTTGGGGACAGGGGAAATCACCCCTCCACTTT; cdr3_aa: CASSFWGQGKSPLHF
v_call: TRBV30; clone_size: few; d_call: .; cdr3_length: 13; j_call: TRBJ1-5; cdr3_nt: TGTGCCTGGAGGGAGGGAATTAGCCAGCCCCAGCATTTT; cdr3_aa: CAWREGISQPQHF
v_call: TRBV29-1; clone_size: .; d_call: .; cdr3_length: 14; j_call: TRBJ1-1; cdr3_nt: TGCAGCGCTATATGGCAGCTCATGAACACTGAAGCTTTCTTT; cdr3_aa: CSAIWQLMNTEAFF
v_call: TRBV3-1/TRBV3-2; clone_size: .; d_call: .; cdr3_length: 15; j_call: TRBJ1-1; cdr3_nt: TGTGCCAGCAGCCACCACCGGGACACGAACACTGAAGCTTTCTTT; cdr3_aa: CASSHHRDTNTEAFF
v_call: TRBV6-5; clone_size: .; d_call: .; cdr3_length: 14; j_call: TRBJ2-3; cdr3_nt: TGTGCCAGCAGTTACCGCCAGGGAACAGATACGCAGTATTTT; cdr3_aa: CASSYRQGTDTQYF
v_call: TRBV4-2; clone_size: .; d_call: .; cdr3_length: 15; j_call: TRBJ1-6; cdr3_nt: TGTGCCAGCAGCTTAAGCGGGGTAGTGGGTTCACCCCTCCACTTT; cdr3_aa: CASSLSGVVGSPLHF
v_call: TRBV30; clone_size: .; d_call: TRBD1; cdr3_length: 13; j_call: TRBJ2-1; cdr3_nt: TGTGCCTGGGGGGGACAGGCATACAATGAGCAGTTCTTC; cdr3_aa: CAWGGQAYNEQFF
v_call: TRBV6-5; clone_size: .; d_call: .; cdr3_length: 10; j_call: TRBJ1-2; cdr3_nt: TGTGCACTAGGGAAGAGTGGCTACACCTTC; cdr3_aa: CALGKSGYTF
v_call: TRBV7-2; clone_size: .; d_call: .; cdr3_length: 15; j_call: TRBJ1-4; cdr3_nt: TGTGCCAGCAGCACTTCCGGGACACAGAATGAAAAACTGTTTTTT; cdr3_aa: CASSTSGTQNEKLFF
v_call: TRBV11-3; clone_size: .; d_call: TRBD1; cdr3_length: 15; j_call: TRBJ2-7; cdr3_nt: TGTGCCAGCAGCTTAGCCGGACAGGGCATCTACGAGCAGTACTTC; cdr3_aa: CASSLAGQGIYEQYF
v_call: TRBV10-3; clone_size: .; d_call: TRBD1; cdr3_length: 15; j_call: TRBJ1-5; cdr3_nt: TGTGCCACCCAATTAACGTCAGGGGGCGATCAGCCCCAGCATTTT; cdr3_aa: CATQLTSGGDQPQHF
v_call: TRBV7-2; clone_size: .; d_call: TRBD2; cdr3_length: 14; j_call: TRBJ2-2; cdr3_nt: TGTGCCAGCAGCTTGGGACTAGGCCCCCGGGAGCTGTTTTTT; cdr3_aa: CASSLGLGPRELFF
v_call: TRBV10-2; clone_size: .; d_call: .; cdr3_length: 13; j_call: TRBJ1-1; cdr3_nt: TGCGCCACCAGCTTGGTCCCGAACACTGAAGCTTTCTTT; cdr3_aa: CATSLVPNTEAFF
v_call: TRBV10-3; clone_size: .; d_call: .; cdr3_length: 12; j_call: TRBJ1-2; cdr3_nt: TGTGCCATCAGTCTAAACACGGAGGGCTACACCTTC; cdr3_aa: CAISLNTEGYTF
v_call: TRBV19; clone_size: .; d_call: TRBD1; cdr3_length: 14; j_call: TRBJ1-2; cdr3_nt: TGTGCCAGTAGCTCCGAGGTAGGGGGCGGGGGCTACACCTTC; cdr3_aa: CASSSEVGGGGYTF
v_call: TRBV27; clone_size: .; d_call: .; cdr3_length: 11; j_call: TRBJ2-5; cdr3_nt: TGTGCCAGCAGTTTGGGGGAGACCCAGTACTTC; cdr3_aa: CASSLGETQYF
v_call: TRBV29-1; clone_size: .; d_call: .; cdr3_length: 13; j_call: TRBJ2-1; cdr3_nt: TGCAGCGTTGATAGGCAGGCCTACAATGAGCAGTTCTTC; cdr3_aa: CSVDRQAYNEQFF
v_call: TRBV19; clone_size: .; d_call: TRBD1; cdr3_length: 14; j_call: TRBJ1-5; cdr3_nt: TGTGCCAGTAGTAGGGGACAGGGCACTCAGCCCCAGCATTTT; cdr3_aa: CASSRGQGTQPQHF
v_call: TRBV24-1; clone_size: .; d_call: .; cdr3_length: 12; j_call: TRBJ2-7; cdr3_nt: TGTGCCACCAGCAGGGAATCTGACGAGCAGTACTTC; cdr3_aa: CATSRESDEQYF
v_call: TRBV7-9; clone_size: .; d_call: .; cdr3_length: 14; j_call: TRBJ2-5; cdr3_nt: TGTGCCAGCAGCTTAATGGCGGGCCAAGAGACCCAGTACTTC; cdr3_aa: CASSLMAGQETQYF
v_call: TRBV10-2; clone_size: .; d_call: .; cdr3_length: 15; j_call: TRBJ2-1; cdr3_nt: TGCGCCAGCAGGCCCTCGGGACCCCTATTCAATGAGCAGTTCTTC; cdr3_aa: CASRPSGPLFNEQFF
v_call: TRBV19; clone_size: once; d_call: .; cdr3_length: 11; j_call: TRBJ2-5; cdr3_nt: TGTGCCAGTAGTACTCAGGAGACCCAGTACTTC; cdr3_aa: CASSTQETQYF
v_call: TRBV6-6; clone_size: .; d_call: TRBD1; cdr3_length: 15; j_call: TRBJ1-6; cdr3_nt: TGTGCCAGCAGTTACACGACAGGGGAGGATTCACCCCTCCACTTT; cdr3_aa: CASSYTTGEDSPLHF
v_call: TRBV30; clone_size: .; d_call: .; cdr3_length: 17; j_call: TRBJ1-5; cdr3_nt: TGTGCCTGGAGTCCATCTAAATACACTTTACCAGATCAGCCCCAGCATTTT; cdr3_aa: CAWSPSKYTLPDQPQHF
v_call: TRBV6-2/TRBV6-3; clone_size: .; d_call: .; cdr3_length: 14; j_call: TRBJ1-5; cdr3_nt: TGTGCCAGCAGTTGGGGGATTAGCAATCAGCCCCAGCATTTT; cdr3_aa: CASSWGISNQPQHF
v_call: TRBV23-1; clone_size: .; d_call: .; cdr3_length: 12; j_call: TRBJ1-1; cdr3_nt: TGCGCCAGCAGTCAATGGGGGTTAGAAGCTTTCTTT; cdr3_aa: CASSQWGLEAFF
v_call: TRBV28; clone_size: .; d_call: .; cdr3_length: 15; j_call: TRBJ1-5; cdr3_nt: TGTGCCAGCAGTCCCGTTCGGGGCGGCAATCAGCCCCAGCATTTT; cdr3_aa: CASSPVRGGNQPQHF